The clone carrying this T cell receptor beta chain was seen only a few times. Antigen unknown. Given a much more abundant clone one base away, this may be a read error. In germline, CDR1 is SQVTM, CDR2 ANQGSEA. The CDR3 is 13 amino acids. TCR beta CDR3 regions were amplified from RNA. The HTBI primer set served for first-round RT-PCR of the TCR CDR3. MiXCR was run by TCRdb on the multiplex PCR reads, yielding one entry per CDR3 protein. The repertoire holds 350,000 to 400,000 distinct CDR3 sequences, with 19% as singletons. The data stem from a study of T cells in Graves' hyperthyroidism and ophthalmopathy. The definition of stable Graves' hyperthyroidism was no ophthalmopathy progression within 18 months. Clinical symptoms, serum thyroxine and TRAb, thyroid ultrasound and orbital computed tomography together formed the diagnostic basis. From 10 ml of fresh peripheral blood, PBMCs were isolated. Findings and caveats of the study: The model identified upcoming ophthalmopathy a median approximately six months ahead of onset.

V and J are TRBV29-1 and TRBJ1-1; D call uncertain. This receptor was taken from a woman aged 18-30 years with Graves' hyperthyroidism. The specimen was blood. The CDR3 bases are TGCAGCGTTGAAAGCGGTATGAACACTGAAGCTTGCTTT. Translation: CSVESGMNTEACF.